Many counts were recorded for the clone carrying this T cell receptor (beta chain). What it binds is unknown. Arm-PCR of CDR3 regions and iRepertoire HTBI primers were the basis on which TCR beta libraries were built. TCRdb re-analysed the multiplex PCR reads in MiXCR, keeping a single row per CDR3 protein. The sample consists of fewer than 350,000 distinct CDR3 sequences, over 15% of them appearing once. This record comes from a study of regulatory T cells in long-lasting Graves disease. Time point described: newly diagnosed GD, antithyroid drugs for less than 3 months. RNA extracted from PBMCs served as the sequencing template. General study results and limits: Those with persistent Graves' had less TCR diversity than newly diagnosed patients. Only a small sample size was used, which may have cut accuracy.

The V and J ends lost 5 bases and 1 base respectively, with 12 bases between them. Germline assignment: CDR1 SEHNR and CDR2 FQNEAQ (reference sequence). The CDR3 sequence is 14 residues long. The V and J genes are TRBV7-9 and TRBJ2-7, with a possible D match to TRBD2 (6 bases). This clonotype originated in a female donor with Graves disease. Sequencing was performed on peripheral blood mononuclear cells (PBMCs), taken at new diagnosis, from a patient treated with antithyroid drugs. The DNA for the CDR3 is TGTGCCAGCAGCGCGCGGGACCTGTCCTACGAGCAGTACTTC. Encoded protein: CASSARDLSYEQYF.